Described below is a single TCR beta chain sequence and its context. Its antigen is not identified. Germline is not matched at one junction end, which may reflect a read error. Random hexamers served to reverse transcribe roughly 0.5 to 1 ug RNA. The authors amplified TCR beta CDR3 across 54 Vbeta and 13 Jbeta using immunoSEQ multiplex PCR. A single record per CDR3 protein comes from TCRdb applying MiXCR to the immunoSEQ multiplex PCR reads. The sample contains some 150,000 distinct CDR3 sequences, approximately 95% of which appear only once. These data originate in a study of CD8 T cells in Susac syndrome. CDR3 length: 13 amino acids. CDR1 and CDR2 from the germline V gene are DFQATT and SNEGSKA (reference sequence). General study points: It was acknowledged by the study that relatively few individuals were included in its TCR sequencing and HLA analysis.

Sequencing targeted TCR beta in blood CD8+ and CD4+ T cells. Healthy donors formed controls matched for age and sex. This receptor was identified in a human donor in good health. The chain links TRBV20-1 to TRBJ1-2, with no clear D. Sample: CD8+ T cells from PBMCs. The CDR3 DNA reads as TGCAGTGCCAGAGAACTTTCGGGCTATGGCTACACCTTC. Protein product: CSARELSGYGYTF.